This TCR beta chain appears in the sequencing data of a study of blood T cell repertoires in COVID-19. The overall study: Italy, Spain and the United States were the sources of the convalescent and acute COVID-19 samples. The cDNA or gDNA used as material had been derived from T cells, B-cell-depleted T cells, or PBMCs.

One Seattle source followed patients from active infection through their disease course. Source study methods: From reference gene primer amplification, estimates of nucleated cell counts were derived. The data were produced by immunoSEQ multiplex PCR, yet TCRdb's version contains in-frame clones alone and is incomplete. V and J calls and clone size come straight from that table; D and trimming were deduced from the DNA. This sample has some 56,000 clones; 75% to 90% occur once, and the top ten carry about 46%. The CDR3 extends over 13 amino acids. CDR1 is SGHVS, CDR2 FNYEAQ, per germline. V lost 3 bases to trimming and J lost 5 bases, with 8 bases between them.

Sample: peripheral blood. The J gene is TRBJ1-5, the V gene TRBV7-6; tentative D call: TRBD1 (6 bases). The clonotype comes from a woman aged 55 to 70 with COVID-19, enrolled during active disease. Here the CDR3 reads CASSFNRDQPQHF. CDR3 coding DNA: TGTGCCAGCAGCTTCAACAGGGATCAGCCCCAGCATTTT.